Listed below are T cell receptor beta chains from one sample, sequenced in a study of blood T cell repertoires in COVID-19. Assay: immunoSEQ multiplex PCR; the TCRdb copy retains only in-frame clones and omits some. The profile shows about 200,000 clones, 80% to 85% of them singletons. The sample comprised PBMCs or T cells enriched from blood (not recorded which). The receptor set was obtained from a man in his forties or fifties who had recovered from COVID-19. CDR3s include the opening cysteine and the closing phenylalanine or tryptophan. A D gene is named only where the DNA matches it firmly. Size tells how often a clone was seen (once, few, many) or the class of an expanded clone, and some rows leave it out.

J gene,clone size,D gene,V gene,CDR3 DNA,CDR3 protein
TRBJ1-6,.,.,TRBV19,TGTGCCAGTAGTACTGAGACAAATTCACCCCTCCACTTT,CASSTETNSPLHF
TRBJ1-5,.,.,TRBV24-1,TGTGCCACCAATGGCAGGGGTGGCAATCAGCCCCAGCATTTT,CATNGRGGNQPQHF
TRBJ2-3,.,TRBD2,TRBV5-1,TGCGCCAGCAAAGAGCGGGGGACCCACACAGATACGCAGTATTTT,CASKERGTHTDTQYF
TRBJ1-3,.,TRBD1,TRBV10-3,TGTGCCATCAGCCCGACAGGGAACTCTGGAAACACCATATATTTT,CAISPTGNSGNTIYF
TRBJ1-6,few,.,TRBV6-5,TGTGCCACAAGGGGGAGGGGGAATTCACCCCTCCACTTT,CATRGRGNSPLHF
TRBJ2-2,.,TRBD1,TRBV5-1,TGCGCCAGCAGTCCAGGACAGGGGAAAACCGGGGAGCTGTTTTTT,CASSPGQGKTGELFF
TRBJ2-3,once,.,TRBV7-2,TGTGCCAGCAGCTCTCTAGCGGATACGCAGTATTTT,CASSSLADTQYF
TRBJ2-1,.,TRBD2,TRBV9,TGTGCCTCAGGACTAGCGGCTAATGAGCAGTTCTTC,CASGLAANEQFF
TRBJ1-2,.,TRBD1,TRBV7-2,TGTGCCAGCAGCCCACAGGGGGAAACTAACTATGGCTACACCTTC,CASSPQGETNYGYTF
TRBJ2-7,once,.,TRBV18,TGTGCCAGCTCATCAGGGGCCGATAGTTACGAGCAGTACTTC,CASSSGADSYEQYF
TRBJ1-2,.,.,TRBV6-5,TGTGCCAGCAGTTACGGGGGGAAGTACTATGGCTACACCTTC,CASSYGGKYYGYTF
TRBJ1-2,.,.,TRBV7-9,TGTGCCAGCACCTCAACGGGGGGCTACACCTTC,CASTSTGGYTF
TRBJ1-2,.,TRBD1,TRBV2,TGTGCCAGCAGCGCGGACAGGGCTGTCTATGGCTACACCTTC,CASSADRAVYGYTF
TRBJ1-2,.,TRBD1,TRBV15,TGTGCCACCAGCGGGTTTGATGTACAGGGGAAGTCTAACTATGGCTACACCTTC,CATSGFDVQGKSNYGYTF
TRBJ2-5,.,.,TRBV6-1,TGTGCCAGCAGTGATTTAACGGGGGTACGGGAGACCCAGTACTTC,CASSDLTGVRETQYF
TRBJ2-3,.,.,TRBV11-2,TGTGCCAGCAGCTTAGAGGCTAGGGGGGATACGCAGTATTTT,CASSLEARGDTQYF
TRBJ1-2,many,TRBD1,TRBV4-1,TGCGCCAGCAGCCAAGTCAGGGGGGCGATTAATGGCTACACCTTC,CASSQVRGAINGYTF
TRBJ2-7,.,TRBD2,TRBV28,TGTGCCAGCAGTTTGACTAGCGGGGGGTCGCAAGAGCAGTACTTC,CASSLTSGGSQEQYF
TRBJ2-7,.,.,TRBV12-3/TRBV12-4,TGTGCCAGCAATCGGGGGTATTCCTACGAGCAGTACTTC,CASNRGYSYEQYF
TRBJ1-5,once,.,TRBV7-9,TGTGCCAGCAGCAAATTCCAAGTCGGACATAGGACAAATCAGCCCCAGCATTTT,CASSKFQVGHRTNQPQHF
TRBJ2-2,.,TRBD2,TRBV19,TGTGCCAGTAGTATAGGCCTCCTAGCGGAACCGAACACCGGGGAGCTGTTTTTT,CASSIGLLAEPNTGELFF
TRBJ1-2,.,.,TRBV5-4,TGTGCCAGCACCGTTGGGGGGGACGGGGTATATGGCTACACCTTC,CASTVGGDGVYGYTF
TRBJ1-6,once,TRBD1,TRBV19,TGTGCCAGTACCCAGGGGGCTGTTAGGAATTCACCCCTCCACTTT,CASTQGAVRNSPLHF
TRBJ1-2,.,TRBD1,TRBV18,TGTGCCAGCTCACCCACAGGGGTTGAGAAAGGCTACACCTTC,CASSPTGVEKGYTF
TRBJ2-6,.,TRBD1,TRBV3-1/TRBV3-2,TGTGCCAGCAGCCGGGACAGCCCGAAGGTGGCTGGGGCCAACGTCCTGACTTTC,CASSRDSPKVAGANVLTF
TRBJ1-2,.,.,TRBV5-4,TGTGCCAGCAGAAGGAGGGATAGAAACTATGGCTACACCTTC,CASRRRDRNYGYTF
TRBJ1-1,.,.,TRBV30,TGTGCCTGGGACAAGAGCGGCACTGAAGCTTTCTTT,CAWDKSGTEAFF
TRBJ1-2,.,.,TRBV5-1,TGCGCCAGCAGCTTGGGGGCCTTCTATGGCTACACCTTC,CASSLGAFYGYTF
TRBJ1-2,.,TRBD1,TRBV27,TGTGCCAGCAGTTTTTGGGACAGGCGGCATGGTATCTATGGCTACACCTTC,CASSFWDRRHGIYGYTF
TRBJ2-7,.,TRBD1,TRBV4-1,TGCGCCAGCAGCCAAGATCCAACCGGGACAGGCTCCTACGAGCAGTACTTC,CASSQDPTGTGSYEQYF
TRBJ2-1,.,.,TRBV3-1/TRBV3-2,TGTGCCAGCAGCTTCCACTTAAGTGAGCAGTTCTTC,CASSFHLSEQFF
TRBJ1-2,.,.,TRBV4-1,TGCGCCAGCAGCCCGAGCTACGGACAGATCTATGGCTACACCTTC,CASSPSYGQIYGYTF
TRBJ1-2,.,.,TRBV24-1,TGTGCCACCAGTGACACAAGAGGTCCTTACTATGGCTACACCTTC,CATSDTRGPYYGYTF
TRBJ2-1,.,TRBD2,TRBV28,TGTGCCAGCAGCTGGGCTAGCGGGGGGTCACTCGGTGAGCAGTTCTTC,CASSWASGGSLGEQFF
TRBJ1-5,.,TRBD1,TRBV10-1,TGCGCCAGCACCCAGGGGGGTCCAAGTCAGCCCCAGCATTTT,CASTQGGPSQPQHF
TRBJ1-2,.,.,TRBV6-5,TGTGCCAGCAGTTACTCTGCGGGGGGCGCGGTTGGCTACACCTTC,CASSYSAGGAVGYTF
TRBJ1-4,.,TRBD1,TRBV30,TGTGCCTTGGGCGACAGGGATGAAAAACTGTTTTTT,CALGDRDEKLFF
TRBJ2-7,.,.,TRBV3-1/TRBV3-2,TGTGCCAGCAGCTCCCCTTTACACTCCTACGAGCAGTACTTC,CASSSPLHSYEQYF
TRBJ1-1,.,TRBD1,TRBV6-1,TGTGCCAGCAGTGAAACCCCGGACAGGGAAGCTTTCTTT,CASSETPDREAFF
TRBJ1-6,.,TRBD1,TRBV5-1,TGCGCCAGCAGTTCCGCAGGACAGGGGGTAAATTCACCCCTCCACTTT,CASSSAGQGVNSPLHF
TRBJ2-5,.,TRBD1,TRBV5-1,TGCGCCAGCAGCCAGGGGGCCCGGGAGACCCAGTACTTC,CASSQGARETQYF
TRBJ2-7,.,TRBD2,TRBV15,TGTGCCACCAGAAGCGGTAGCGGGGGACTCTACGAGCAGTACTTC,CATRSGSGGLYEQYF
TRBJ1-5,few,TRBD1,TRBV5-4,TGTGCCAGCAGCTTGTGGGGGTCAGGGGGGCAGCCCCAGCATTTT,CASSLWGSGGQPQHF
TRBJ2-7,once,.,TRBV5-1,TGCGCCAGCTCGGCGGGTCCGGAGTCGTACGAGCAGTACTTC,CASSAGPESYEQYF
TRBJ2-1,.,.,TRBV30,TGTGCCTGGGACATAGCTAATGAGCAGTTCTTC,CAWDIANEQFF
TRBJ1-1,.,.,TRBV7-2,TGTGCCAGCAGCTTGCTTCTGACAGCAACTGAAGCTTTCTTT,CASSLLLTATEAFF
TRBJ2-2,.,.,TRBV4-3,TGCGCCAGCAGCCAAGAAACTAGCCAAAACACCGGGGAGCTGTTTTTT,CASSQETSQNTGELFF